A selection of T cell receptor beta chains follows, all from one sample in a study of blood T cell repertoires in COVID-19. The repertoire was sequenced with immunoSEQ multiplex PCR; TCRdb's copy has only in-frame clones and lacks some. Among about 190,000 clones listed, over 70% were seen once. Sample: peripheral blood. The receptors come from a man over 45 with active or convalescent COVID-19. Each CDR3 is given with its conserved first and last residue. D genes are given only for firm matches. Size is omitted from some rows. Given values are once, few, many or a class for expanded clones.

D gene: .
V gene: TRBV28
J gene: TRBJ2-5
clone size: once
CDR3 DNA: TGTGCCAGCAGTTCTACAGTACACCAAGAGACCCAGTACTTC
CDR3 protein: CASSSTVHQETQYF

D gene: .
V gene: TRBV7-5
J gene: TRBJ2-1
clone size: .
CDR3 DNA: TGTGCCAGAAGCCCTTGGAGGGCCGCCTACAATGAGCAGTTCTTC
CDR3 protein: CARSPWRAAYNEQFF

D gene: .
V gene: TRBV7-9
J gene: TRBJ1-1
clone size: .
CDR3 DNA: TGTGCCAGCAGCTTTGGCGACAGAAACACTGAAGCTTTCTTT
CDR3 protein: CASSFGDRNTEAFF

D gene: TRBD2
V gene: TRBV9
J gene: TRBJ2-1
clone size: .
CDR3 DNA: TGTGCCAGCAGCGGAGGACTCCAGGCTAGCGGGAGGGCCCTATCCTACAATGAGCAGTTCTTC
CDR3 protein: CASSGGLQASGRALSYNEQFF

D gene: TRBD1
V gene: TRBV4-2
J gene: TRBJ2-7
clone size: .
CDR3 DNA: TGTGCCAGCAGCCAAGATCCGGACAGGGACGACTCCTACGAGCAGTACTTC
CDR3 protein: CASSQDPDRDDSYEQYF

D gene: TRBD2
V gene: TRBV4-3
J gene: TRBJ2-5
clone size: .
CDR3 DNA: TGCGCCAGCAGCCATGGACTAGCGGGGAGCCAAGAGACCCAGTACTTC
CDR3 protein: CASSHGLAGSQETQYF

D gene: TRBD2
V gene: TRBV6-5
J gene: TRBJ2-7
clone size: .
CDR3 DNA: TGTGCCAGCAGTTATCCAATGGCGGGAGGGAGCTACGAGCAGTACTTC
CDR3 protein: CASSYPMAGGSYEQYF

D gene: .
V gene: TRBV18
J gene: TRBJ2-2
clone size: .
CDR3 DNA: TGTGCCAGCTCACCCCTACCGGTCGCGAACACCGGGGAGCTGTTTTTT
CDR3 protein: CASSPLPVANTGELFF

D gene: TRBD1
V gene: TRBV2
J gene: TRBJ2-7
clone size: .
CDR3 DNA: TGTGCCAGCAGCGACAGGGGGCAGTACGAGCAGTACTTC
CDR3 protein: CASSDRGQYEQYF

D gene: .
V gene: TRBV6-2/TRBV6-3
J gene: TRBJ2-7
clone size: .
CDR3 DNA: TGTGCCAGCAGTGGGGGGAGCGAGCAGTACTTC
CDR3 protein: CASSGGSEQYF

D gene: .
V gene: TRBV3-1/TRBV3-2
J gene: TRBJ1-1
clone size: .
CDR3 DNA: TGTGCCAGCAGCCCCCACAGGGACGGCACTGAAGCTTTCTTT
CDR3 protein: CASSPHRDGTEAFF

D gene: .
V gene: TRBV29-1
J gene: TRBJ2-5
clone size: few
CDR3 DNA: TGCAGCGTCGGACTGGGGAGAGAGACCCAGTACTTC
CDR3 protein: CSVGLGRETQYF

D gene: TRBD1
V gene: TRBV7-2
J gene: TRBJ1-1
clone size: .
CDR3 DNA: TGTGCCAGCAGCTCCCCTCACAGGGGAGAAGCTTTCTTT
CDR3 protein: CASSSPHRGEAFF

D gene: .
V gene: TRBV11-2
J gene: TRBJ1-6
clone size: .
CDR3 DNA: TGTGCCAGCAGCTTTGCCGGGGGGGCAAGTTCACCCCTCCACTTT
CDR3 protein: CASSFAGGASSPLHF

D gene: TRBD1
V gene: TRBV18
J gene: TRBJ1-2
clone size: once
CDR3 DNA: TGTGCCAGCTCACCACCACGAGGGACAGGGGTAGACTATGGCTACACCTTC
CDR3 protein: CASSPPRGTGVDYGYTF

D gene: TRBD1
V gene: TRBV4-1
J gene: TRBJ1-2
clone size: .
CDR3 DNA: TGCGCCAGCAGCCCGGGACAGGGGGCGGCCCTGCTCTATGGCTACACCTTC
CDR3 protein: CASSPGQGAALLYGYTF

D gene: TRBD1
V gene: TRBV7-2
J gene: TRBJ1-2
clone size: .
CDR3 DNA: TGTGCCAGCAGCTTAGAGTTCAGGGGGGATCATGGCTACACCTTC
CDR3 protein: CASSLEFRGDHGYTF

D gene: .
V gene: TRBV4-1
J gene: TRBJ2-2
clone size: .
CDR3 DNA: TGCGCCAGCAGCCAACCAAACACCGGGGAGCTGTTTTTT
CDR3 protein: CASSQPNTGELFF

D gene: .
V gene: TRBV21-1
J gene: TRBJ2-7
clone size: .
CDR3 DNA: TGTGCCAGCAGCAAACGAGTGCGGGGCCCTTTCTCCTACGAGCAGTACTTC
CDR3 protein: CASSKRVRGPFSYEQYF

D gene: TRBD1
V gene: TRBV19
J gene: TRBJ1-2
clone size: few
CDR3 DNA: TGTGCCAGTAGAGAGGGACAGGGGATTTATGGCTACACCTTC
CDR3 protein: CASREGQGIYGYTF

D gene: .
V gene: TRBV11-2
J gene: TRBJ2-7
clone size: .
CDR3 DNA: TGTGCCAGCAGCTTAGTAACAGGATTTGGTGAGCAGTACTTC
CDR3 protein: CASSLVTGFGEQYF

D gene: TRBD1
V gene: TRBV5-8
J gene: TRBJ1-5
clone size: .
CDR3 DNA: TGTGCCAGCAGCTTGGACAGGGGAAGCCAGCCCCAGCATTTT
CDR3 protein: CASSLDRGSQPQHF

D gene: .
V gene: TRBV3-1/TRBV3-2
J gene: TRBJ1-6
clone size: .
CDR3 DNA: TGTGCCAGCAGCCAAGAGATCGGGAACTCACCCCTCCACTTT
CDR3 protein: CASSQEIGNSPLHF

D gene: .
V gene: TRBV6-5
J gene: TRBJ1-6
clone size: .
CDR3 DNA: TGTGCCAGCAGCTGGGGCTCCTCCGATTCACCCCTCCACTTT
CDR3 protein: CASSWGSSDSPLHF

D gene: .
V gene: TRBV7-8
J gene: TRBJ1-2
clone size: once
CDR3 DNA: TGTGCCAGCAGCTCGTCAGACAGTTATGGCTACACCTTC
CDR3 protein: CASSSSDSYGYTF

D gene: .
V gene: TRBV3-1/TRBV3-2
J gene: TRBJ1-2
clone size: .
CDR3 DNA: TGTGCCAGCAGCCCCGGAAGCGGGCACTATGGCTACACCTTC
CDR3 protein: CASSPGSGHYGYTF

D gene: .
V gene: TRBV3-1/TRBV3-2
J gene: TRBJ1-5
clone size: .
CDR3 DNA: TGTGCCAGCAGCCAAGAGGCGGGAAGCAATCAGCCCCAGCATTTT
CDR3 protein: CASSQEAGSNQPQHF

D gene: TRBD1
V gene: TRBV19
J gene: TRBJ1-6
clone size: .
CDR3 DNA: TGTGCCAGTAGTATAAGGAAGGGGACAGCCTTTTCGAATTCACCCCTCCACTTT
CDR3 protein: CASSIRKGTAFSNSPLHF

D gene: .
V gene: TRBV4-2
J gene: TRBJ1-1
clone size: .
CDR3 DNA: TGTGCCAGCAGCCAGCAGGGGAGGGACACTGAAGCTTTCTTT
CDR3 protein: CASSQQGRDTEAFF

D gene: .
V gene: TRBV5-6
J gene: TRBJ1-1
clone size: .
CDR3 DNA: TGTGCCAGCAGCTTGGCCGGGGAAACTGAAGCTTTCTTT
CDR3 protein: CASSLAGETEAFF